This is a list of T cell receptor beta chains from one sample in a study of T cells expressing NK-cell markers. TCRdb derives one entry per CDR3 protein from the 5' RACE reads, leaving out DNA. This table holds fewer than 16,000 distinct CDR3 sequences. The sequenced material came from blood T cells: a sorted CD56 or NKG2C T cell subset, CD4+ or CD8+ T cells, or bulk PBMC T cells (not recorded which). These receptors were obtained from a man aged 18-70 years in good health. Each CDR3 is given with its conserved first and last residue.

v_gene,j_gene,CDR3aa
TRBV5-5,TRBJ2-2,CASSLNSGGSPTGELFF
TRBV10-3,TRBJ2-3,CAIQGSSTDTQYF
TRBV18,TRBJ2-1,CASSPSQRAYNEQFF
TRBV5-1,TRBJ1-6,CASRPPGTDNSPLHF
TRBV4-1,TRBJ1-1,CASRPGRVNTEAFF
TRBV10-3,TRBJ2-3,CAISGDEDTQYF
TRBV12-3/TRBV12-4,TRBJ2-2,CASSLKLAGGELFF
TRBV5-1,TRBJ2-1,CASSFKMASDNEQFF
TRBV5-1,TRBJ1-1,CASSLIEAKTEAFF
TRBV28,TRBJ1-6,CASSLWPTVGGSPLHF
TRBV7-9,TRBJ1-3,CASSWVAAGNTIYF
TRBV4-1,TRBJ2-4,CASSQDSAELNIQYF
TRBV29-1,TRBJ2-6,CSVASGANVLTF
TRBV5-1,TRBJ2-7,CASSPVAGAANEQYF
TRBV14,TRBJ2-2,CASSQGSGAWTGELFF
TRBV7-2,TRBJ1-3,CASSTDRAGLSGNTIYF
TRBV27,TRBJ1-4,CASSPGQGRKLFF
TRBV20-1,TRBJ2-7,CSAQGPSGATYEQYF
TRBV20-1,TRBJ2-1,CSASDTGTGPGDNEQFF